These T cell receptor beta chains were read from a single sample in a study of shared clonotypes between healthy human individuals. Here immunoSEQ multiplex PCR was the method, and the copy in TCRdb shows in-frame clones only, minus some. The sample contains approximately 2,000,000 clones, about 90% of which appear only once. The sample consisted of naive CD4+ T cells from PBMCs. The receptors shown here come from a man aged 18-30 years in good health. Some clones in this sample may be carry-over from other donors' samples. The CDR3 runs from the conserved cysteine through the conserved F or W. Fields, in order: V gene, J gene, D gene, clone size, CDR3 DNA, CDR3 protein. The D gene is left open where the match is weak. Clone size appears in some rows only: once, few, many, or a class for an expanded clone.

TRBV5-4,TRBJ2-7,NA,NA,TGTGCCAGCAGTCTCCAGGGAAGCTCCTACGAGCAGTACTTC,CASSLQGSSYEQYF
TRBV7-9,TRBJ2-5,TRBD1,NA,TGTGCCAGCAGCTCGGCAGGGGGCGGGGAGACCCAGTACTTC,CASSSAGGGETQYF
TRBV19,TRBJ2-7,TRBD1,NA,TGTGCCAGTAGTATAGTGGTTCGGGACAGCTACGAGCAGTACTTC,CASSIVVRDSYEQYF
TRBV9,TRBJ2-7,NA,NA,TGTGCCAGCAGCGTATTGGCAGGGTCCTACGAGCAGTACTTC,CASSVLAGSYEQYF
TRBV5-8,TRBJ1-1,NA,once,TGTGCCAGCAGCTTGAAAGTGGGGAACACTGAAGCTTTCTTT,CASSLKVGNTEAFF
TRBV30,TRBJ2-5,NA,once,TGTGCCTGGAGTAACACCTTCGGGGAGACCCAGTACTTC,CAWSNTFGETQYF
TRBV18,TRBJ1-1,NA,NA,TGTGCCAGCTCATTGGACAGGAACACTGAAGCTTTCTTT,CASSLDRNTEAFF
TRBV30,TRBJ2-7,NA,NA,TGTGCCTGGAGTCCGGGGGCAGGCCTCTTAGGGTACGAGCAGTACTTC,CAWSPGAGLLGYEQYF
TRBV2,TRBJ1-5,NA,NA,TGTGCCAGCAGTGACGAAGGGGGAAGACAGCCCCAGCATTTT,CASSDEGGRQPQHF
TRBV2,TRBJ2-1,NA,NA,TGTGCCAGCAGGAAAGTTAGCTCCTACAATGAGCAGTTCTTC,CASRKVSSYNEQFF
TRBV5-1,TRBJ1-2,NA,NA,TGCGCCAGCAGCTTGGGTGTGCGGGAAGTCTATGGCTACACCTTC,CASSLGVREVYGYTF
TRBV6-5,TRBJ1-4,TRBD1,NA,TGTGCCAGCAGTACCCGGACAGGGGCTAATGAAAAACTGTTTTTT,CASSTRTGANEKLFF
TRBV5-1,TRBJ2-7,NA,NA,TGCGCCAGCAGCTTGGGGGCAGGGGTACACGAGCAGTACTTC,CASSLGAGVHEQYF
TRBV5-6,TRBJ1-1,NA,NA,TGTGCCAGCAGCTTGGAAGCCAGGGTGAACACTGAAGCTTTCTTT,CASSLEARVNTEAFF
TRBV19,TRBJ2-6,NA,NA,TGTGCCAGTACCCCCCTAGGGGGAGGTGGGGCCAACGTCCTGACTTTC,CASTPLGGGGANVLTF
TRBV13,TRBJ2-3,NA,NA,TGTGCCAGCGGACGGGGAAGGACAGATACGCAGTATTTT,CASGRGRTDTQYF
TRBV2,TRBJ2-3,TRBD2,NA,TGTGCCAGCAGTTCCGGGACTAGGGGCACAGATACGCAGTATTTT,CASSSGTRGTDTQYF
TRBV5-7,TRBJ1-3,NA,NA,TGTGCCAGCAGCTTGGGGGCAAGCTCTGGAAACACCATATATTTT,CASSLGASSGNTIYF
TRBV19,TRBJ1-3,NA,NA,TGTGCCAGCGAGGACCGAAGCTCTGGAAACACCATATATTTT,CASEDRSSGNTIYF
TRBV5-1,TRBJ1-4,NA,once,TGCGCCAGCAGCCGAGGGGGAGGTAATGAAAAACTGTTTTTT,CASSRGGGNEKLFF
TRBV14,TRBJ2-1,NA,NA,TGTGCCAGCAGCGAGAAGACTAGATACAATGAGCAGTTCTTC,CASSEKTRYNEQFF
TRBV14,TRBJ2-7,NA,NA,TGTGCCAGCAGCCAAGATGGTCTAGAGGGGTACTTC,CASSQDGLEGYF
TRBV6-4,TRBJ2-7,NA,NA,TGTGCCAGCAGTGTTGACAGTGTGGGCGAGCAGTACTTC,CASSVDSVGEQYF
TRBV2,TRBJ1-6,NA,NA,TGTGCCAGCATTCAAGACCTGCCGGATAATTCACCCCTCCACTTT,CASIQDLPDNSPLHF
TRBV11-2,TRBJ1-2,NA,NA,TGTGCCAGCAGCTCCCCCCGGACGGGTATTGGCTACACCTTC,CASSSPRTGIGYTF
TRBV30,TRBJ2-4,NA,NA,TGTGCCTGGAGTGCCCCCCGGGCAGGCTCGTCTCTTTGGTTC,CAWSAPRAGSSLWF
TRBV5-4,TRBJ2-3,TRBD1,NA,TGTGCCAGCAGCCTTTACCGGGACAGCCTCACAGATACGCAGTATTTT,CASSLYRDSLTDTQYF
TRBV20-1,TRBJ2-1,NA,NA,TGCAGTGTAACGGGCAATGAGCAGTTCTTC,CSVTGNEQFF
TRBV19,TRBJ1-4,NA,NA,TGTGCCAGTACCATTCAGCGCGGGGAAAAACTGTTTTTT,CASTIQRGEKLFF
TRBV9,TRBJ1-1,NA,NA,TGTGCCAGCAAGGACTCGTCCCGGGGAACTGAAGCTTTCTTT,CASKDSSRGTEAFF
TRBV6-6,TRBJ1-3,NA,NA,TGTGCCAGCTTCCCAGGAAACTCTGGAAACACCATATATTTT,CASFPGNSGNTIYF
TRBV19,TRBJ1-3,TRBD1,few,TGTGCCAGTAGTAAGGACAGGGACTCTGGAAACACCATATATTTT,CASSKDRDSGNTIYF
TRBV28,TRBJ2-1,NA,NA,TGTGCCAGCAGTTCCCCCAAAAACTATCCCCATGAGCAGTTCTTC,CASSSPKNYPHEQFF
TRBV4-2,TRBJ2-1,TRBD2,NA,TGTGCCAGCAGCCCCTTAGGGCGGGAGGAATACTACAATGAGCAGTTCTTC,CASSPLGREEYYNEQFF
TRBV7-9,TRBJ2-2,TRBD1,NA,TGTGCCAGCAGCTTAACCCGAGGGACAGGGGGCGTTAAAGCCGGGGAGCTGTTTTTT,CASSLTRGTGGVKAGELFF
TRBV28,TRBJ2-7,TRBD2,NA,TGTGCCAGCAGTTTCGGGGGGGCGTATGGGGACGAGCAGTACTTC,CASSFGGAYGDEQYF
TRBV30,TRBJ1-5,TRBD1,NA,TGTGCGGCTCTCAGGCCGGGGCAGGGGGCGAAGGGCAATCAGCCCCAGCATTTT,CAALRPGQGAKGNQPQHF
TRBV10-3,TRBJ2-1,TRBD2,NA,TGTGCCATCGGACTAGCGGCCTACAATGAGCAGTTCTTC,CAIGLAAYNEQFF
TRBV5-1,TRBJ1-1,TRBD1,NA,TGCGCCAGCAGCTTGGGAGGGACAGGGACGAACACTGAAGCTTTCTTT,CASSLGGTGTNTEAFF
TRBV29-1,TRBJ1-1,NA,NA,TGCAGCGTTTTGGGGAGCATGAACACTGAAGCTTTCTTT,CSVLGSMNTEAFF
TRBV7-2,TRBJ1-2,TRBD1,NA,TGTGCCAGCAGCTTAGAAGCCCCGACAGGGGGTGGCTACACCTTC,CASSLEAPTGGGYTF
TRBV18,TRBJ1-4,NA,once,TGTGCCAGCTCACCACGCGGTAGGAGGACGTTTAATGAAAAACTGTTTTTT,CASSPRGRRTFNEKLFF
TRBV27,TRBJ1-5,NA,NA,TGTGCCAGCAGGGGGGTAGGGGTTCGGCAGCCCCAGCATTTT,CASRGVGVRQPQHF
TRBV6-1,TRBJ2-7,TRBD1,NA,TGTGCCAGCAGTCCCCTCGGGACAGGGGTCGACGAGCAGTACTTC,CASSPLGTGVDEQYF
TRBV19,TRBJ1-5,NA,NA,TGTGCCAGTAGTTCCTATGGGGGCAGCAATCAGCCCCAGCATTTT,CASSSYGGSNQPQHF
TRBV7-9,TRBJ2-3,NA,once,TGTGCCAGCAGCTTAGGTCGCACAAGCCTCACAGATACGCAGTATTTT,CASSLGRTSLTDTQYF
TRBV28,TRBJ1-1,TRBD1,NA,TGTGCCAGCAGTTTAAGGGGGCGGTTTTGGGGTACTGAAGCTTTCTTT,CASSLRGRFWGTEAFF
TRBV6-6,TRBJ2-3,TRBD2,NA,TGTGCCAGCAGTTACGGGAGGGGAACGCTGCCAGATACGCAGTATTTT,CASSYGRGTLPDTQYF
TRBV5-1,TRBJ2-7,NA,NA,TGCGCCAGCAGCTTAGAAGAGGCCCTCTCCTACGAGCAGTACTTC,CASSLEEALSYEQYF
TRBV7-2,TRBJ2-5,NA,NA,TGTGCCAGCAGCTTAGGGCGAGAGACCCAGTACTTC,CASSLGRETQYF
TRBV28,TRBJ2-1,NA,NA,TGTGCCAGCAGTTTGGGCGGGGGCACCGGTGAGCAGTTCTTC,CASSLGGGTGEQFF
TRBV28,TRBJ2-7,NA,NA,TGTGCCAGCAGTTCCCCAAGTATGTGGGGACCCTTGAACTACGAGCAGTACTTC,CASSSPSMWGPLNYEQYF
TRBV7-2,TRBJ2-2,NA,NA,TGTGCCAGCAGCCCCATGGGGACAACAACCGGGGAGCTGTTTTTT,CASSPMGTTTGELFF
TRBV7-8,TRBJ1-1,NA,NA,TGTGCCAGCACCTCCGAGGGGAGGACTGAAGCTTTCTTT,CASTSEGRTEAFF
TRBV5-1,TRBJ2-1,NA,NA,TGCGCCAGCAGCCCTACCCCGAGCTCCTACAATGAGCAGTTCTTC,CASSPTPSSYNEQFF